Here is one T cell receptor beta chain with its context. Libraries were prepared by immunoSEQ multiplex PCR; TCRdb keeps only in-frame clonotypes and omits some of them. This repertoire shows about 130,000 clones, about 72% found once; its top ten account for under 2.5%. Unmatched junction bases numbered 0, after V lost 1 base and J lost 8 bases. The CDR3 has 14 residues. Germline assignment: CDR1 LNHDA and CDR2 SQIVND (reference sequence). This entry belongs to a study of blood T cell repertoires in COVID-19. Sequenced input: peripheral blood. The chain employs TRBV19 and TRBJ2-4, with 12 positions matching TRBD2. The TCR sequence derives from a woman in her 70s with acute or convalescent COVID-19. The CDR3 sequence: CASSIGLAGDIQYF. The CDR3 DNA reads as TGTGCCAGTAGTATAGGACTAGCGGGAGACATTCAGTACTTC.